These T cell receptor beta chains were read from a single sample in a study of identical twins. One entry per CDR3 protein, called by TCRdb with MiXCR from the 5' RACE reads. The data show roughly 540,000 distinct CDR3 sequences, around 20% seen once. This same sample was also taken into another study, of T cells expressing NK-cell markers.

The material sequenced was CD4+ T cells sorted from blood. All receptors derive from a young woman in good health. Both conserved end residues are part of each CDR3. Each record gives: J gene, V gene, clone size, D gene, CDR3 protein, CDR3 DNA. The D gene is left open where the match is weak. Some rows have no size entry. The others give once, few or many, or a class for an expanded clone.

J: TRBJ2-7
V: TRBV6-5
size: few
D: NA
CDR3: CASSYSWGRDEQYF
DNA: TGTGCCAGCAGTTACTCCTGGGGGCGGGACGAGCAGTACTTC

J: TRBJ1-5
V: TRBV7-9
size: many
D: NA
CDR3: CASSLAGRPQHF
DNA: TGTGCCAGCAGCTTAGCCGGTCGGCCCCAGCATTTT

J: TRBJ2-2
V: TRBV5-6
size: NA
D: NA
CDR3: CASSSDGTPTTRELFF
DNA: TGTGCCAGCAGCTCGGACGGAACCCCCACCACCAGGGAGCTGTTTTTT

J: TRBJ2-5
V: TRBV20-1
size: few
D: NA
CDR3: CSARDFQAGQETQYF
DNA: TGCAGTGCTAGAGACTTCCAAGCGGGCCAAGAGACCCAGTACTTC

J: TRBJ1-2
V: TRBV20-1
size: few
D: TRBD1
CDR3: CSAREGTGGLGGYTF
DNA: TGCAGTGCTAGAGAGGGGACAGGGGGATTAGGAGGCTACACCTTC

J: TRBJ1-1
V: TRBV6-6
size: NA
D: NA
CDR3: CASLSTEAFF
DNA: TGTGCCAGCTTAAGTACTGAAGCTTTCTTT

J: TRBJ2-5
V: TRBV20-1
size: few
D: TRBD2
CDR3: CSASGLDQETQYF
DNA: TGCAGTGCTAGCGGACTAGACCAAGAGACCCAGTACTTC

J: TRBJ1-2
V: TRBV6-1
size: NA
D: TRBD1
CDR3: CASSDRDAHGYTF
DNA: TGTGCCAGCAGCGACAGGGACGCGCATGGCTACACCTTC

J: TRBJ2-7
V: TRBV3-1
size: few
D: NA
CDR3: CASSREPGTYEQYF
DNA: TGTGCCAGCAGCCGCGAACCGGGTACCTACGAGCAGTACTTC

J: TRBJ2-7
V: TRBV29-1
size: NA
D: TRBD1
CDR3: CSARTGMSGHEQYF
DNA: TGCAGCGCTAGGACAGGCATGAGTGGGCACGAGCAGTACTTC

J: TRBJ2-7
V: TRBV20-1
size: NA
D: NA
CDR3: CSAIAGPNFYEQYF
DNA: TGCAGTGCCATAGCCGGGCCTAACTTCTACGAGCAGTACTTC

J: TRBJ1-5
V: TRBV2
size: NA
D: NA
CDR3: CASSASPNQPQHF
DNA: TGTGCCAGCAGTGCCAGTCCTAATCAGCCCCAGCATTTT

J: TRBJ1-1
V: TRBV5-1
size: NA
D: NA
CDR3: CASSLGLEGDTEAFF
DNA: TGCGCCAGCAGCTTGGGACTCGAAGGGGACACTGAAGCTTTCTTT

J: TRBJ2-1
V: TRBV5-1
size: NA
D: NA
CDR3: CASSLASTVYNEQFF
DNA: TGCGCCAGCAGCTTGGCCTCGACTGTCTACAATGAGCAGTTCTTC

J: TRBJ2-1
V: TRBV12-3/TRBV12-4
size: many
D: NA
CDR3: CASSLRLNEQFF
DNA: TGTGCCAGCAGTTTACGATTAAATGAGCAGTTCTTC

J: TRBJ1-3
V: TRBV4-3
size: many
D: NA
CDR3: CASSQEIRQAVGNTIYF
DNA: TGCGCCAGCAGCCAAGAGATTAGGCAGGCCGTGGGAAACACCATATATTTT

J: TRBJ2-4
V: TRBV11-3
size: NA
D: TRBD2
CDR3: CASSSYVSGGKNIQYF
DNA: TGTGCCAGCAGCTCCTATGTTAGCGGGGGGAAAAACATTCAGTACTTC

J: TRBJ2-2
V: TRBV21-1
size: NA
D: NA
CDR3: CASWGTGELFF
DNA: TGTGCCAGCTGGGGTACCGGGGAGCTGTTTTTT

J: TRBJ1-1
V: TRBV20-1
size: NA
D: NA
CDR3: CSASGNWGGGSSTEAFF
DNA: TGCAGTGCTAGTGGAAATTGGGGCGGAGGGTCTAGCACTGAAGCTTTCTTT

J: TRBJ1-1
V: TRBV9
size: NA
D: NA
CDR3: CASSVVPAGGSTEAFF
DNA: TGTGCCAGCAGCGTAGTTCCAGCGGGGGGCTCGACTGAAGCTTTCTTT

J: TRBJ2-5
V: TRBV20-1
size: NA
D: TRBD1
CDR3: CSARGGMTGVPTQYF
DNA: TGCAGTGCTAGGGGGGGAATGACAGGGGTGCCGACCCAGTACTTC

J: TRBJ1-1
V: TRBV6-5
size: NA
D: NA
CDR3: CASSYVGMNTEAFF
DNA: TGTGCCAGCAGTTACGTGGGTATGAACACTGAAGCTTTCTTT

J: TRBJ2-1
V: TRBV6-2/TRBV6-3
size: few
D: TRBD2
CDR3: CASSTTSVSYNEQFF
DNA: TGTGCCAGCAGTACGACTAGCGTATCCTACAATGAGCAGTTCTTC

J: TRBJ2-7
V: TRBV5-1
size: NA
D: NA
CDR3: CASSLDSESYEQYF
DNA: TGCGCCAGCAGCTTGGACAGTGAATCCTACGAGCAGTACTTC

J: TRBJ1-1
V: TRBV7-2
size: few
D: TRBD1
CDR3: CASSSPRDRRLTEAFF
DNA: TGTGCCAGCAGCTCCCCGCGGGACAGGAGACTCACTGAAGCTTTCTTT

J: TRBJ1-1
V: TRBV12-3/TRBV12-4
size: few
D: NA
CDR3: CASSLTTGGTEAFF
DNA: TGTGCCAGCAGTTTGACCACGGGGGGGACTGAAGCTTTCTTT

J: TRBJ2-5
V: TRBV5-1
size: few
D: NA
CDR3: CASSLAGATTKETQYF
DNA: TGCGCCAGCAGCTTGGCCGGGGCCACCACCAAAGAGACCCAGTACTTC

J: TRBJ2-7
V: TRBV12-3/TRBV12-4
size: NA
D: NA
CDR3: CASSFTGTFEQYF
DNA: TGTGCCAGCAGTTTTACCGGCACCTTCGAGCAGTACTTC

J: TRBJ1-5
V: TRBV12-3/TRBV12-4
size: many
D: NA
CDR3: CASSLDPAWGPQHF
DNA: TGTGCCAGCAGTCTGGACCCTGCCTGGGGGCCCCAGCATTTT